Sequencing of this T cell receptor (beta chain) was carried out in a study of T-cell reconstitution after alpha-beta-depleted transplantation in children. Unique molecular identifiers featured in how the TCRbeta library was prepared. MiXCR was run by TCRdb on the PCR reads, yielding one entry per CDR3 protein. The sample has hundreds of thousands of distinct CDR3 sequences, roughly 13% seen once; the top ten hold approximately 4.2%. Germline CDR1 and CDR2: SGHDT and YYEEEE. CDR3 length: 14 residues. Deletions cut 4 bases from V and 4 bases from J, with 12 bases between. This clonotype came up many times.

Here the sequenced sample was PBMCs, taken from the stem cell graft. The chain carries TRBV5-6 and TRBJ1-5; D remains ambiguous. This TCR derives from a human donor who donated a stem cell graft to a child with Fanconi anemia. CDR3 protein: CASSPWRDNQPQHF. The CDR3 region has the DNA TGTGCCAGCAGCCCCTGGCGGGATAATCAGCCCCAGCATTTT.